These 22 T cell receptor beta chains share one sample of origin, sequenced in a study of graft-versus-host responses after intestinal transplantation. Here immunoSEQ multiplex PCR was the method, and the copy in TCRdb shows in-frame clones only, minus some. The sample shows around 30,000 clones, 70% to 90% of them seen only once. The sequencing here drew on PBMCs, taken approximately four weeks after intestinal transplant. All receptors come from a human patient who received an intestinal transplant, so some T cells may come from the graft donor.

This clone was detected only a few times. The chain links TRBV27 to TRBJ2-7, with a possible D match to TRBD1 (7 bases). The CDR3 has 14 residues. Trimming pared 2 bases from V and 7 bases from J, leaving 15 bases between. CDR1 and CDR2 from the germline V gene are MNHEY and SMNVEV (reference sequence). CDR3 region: CASSLGEGAGEQYF. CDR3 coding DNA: TGTGCCAGCAGTTTAGGAGAGGGGGCGGGGGAGCAGTACTTC.

As DNA, the CDR3 is TGTGCCTGGAGTGTTGGGACAGGTACCTACAATGAGCAGTTCTTC. Translated, it gives CAWSVGTGTYNEQFF. The chain uses TRBV30 and TRBJ2-1; 8 bases match TRBD1. The CDR3 is made up of 15 amino acids. Germline trimming cut 0 bases from V and 2 bases from J; bases unmatched to any gene: 3. Germline CDR1 GTSNPN, CDR2 SVGIG (reference sequence).

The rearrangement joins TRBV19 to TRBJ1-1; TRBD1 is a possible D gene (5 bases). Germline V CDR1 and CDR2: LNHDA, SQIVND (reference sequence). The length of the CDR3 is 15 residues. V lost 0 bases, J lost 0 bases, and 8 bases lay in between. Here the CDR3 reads CASSIDAGVNTEAFF. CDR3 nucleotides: TGTGCCAGTAGTATAGACGCGGGGGTGAACACTGAAGCTTTCTTT.

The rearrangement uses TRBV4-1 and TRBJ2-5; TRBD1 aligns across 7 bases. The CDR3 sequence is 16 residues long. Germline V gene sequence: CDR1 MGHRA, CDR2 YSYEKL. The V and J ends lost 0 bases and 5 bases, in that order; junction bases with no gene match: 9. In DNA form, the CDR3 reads TGCGCCAGCAGCCAAGATAGTAAGGGGGCGGTGGAGACCCAGTACTTC. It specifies CASSQDSKGAVETQYF.

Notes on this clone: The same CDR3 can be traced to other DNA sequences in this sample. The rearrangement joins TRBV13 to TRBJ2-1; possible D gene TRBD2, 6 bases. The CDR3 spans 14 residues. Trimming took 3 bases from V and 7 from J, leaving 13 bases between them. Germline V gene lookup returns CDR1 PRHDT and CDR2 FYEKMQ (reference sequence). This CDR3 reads CASSFRYGGNEQFF. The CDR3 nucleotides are TGTGCCAGCAGCTTTCGGTATGGGGGGAATGAGCAGTTCTTC.

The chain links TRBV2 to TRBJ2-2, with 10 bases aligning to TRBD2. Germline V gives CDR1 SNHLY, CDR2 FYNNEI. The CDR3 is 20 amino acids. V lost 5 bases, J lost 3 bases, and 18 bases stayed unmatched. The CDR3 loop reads CASSSKGSSGRTGDTGELFF. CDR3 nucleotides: TGTGCCAGCAGTTCAAAGGGGTCTAGCGGGAGAACTGGGGACACCGGGGAGCTGTTTTTT.

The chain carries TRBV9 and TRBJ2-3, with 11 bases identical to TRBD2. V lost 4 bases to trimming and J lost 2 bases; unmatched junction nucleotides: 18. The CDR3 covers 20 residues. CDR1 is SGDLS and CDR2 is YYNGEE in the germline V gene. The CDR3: CASSPQTGKVGLAVTDTQYF. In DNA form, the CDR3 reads TGTGCCAGCAGCCCCCAGACAGGGAAGGTGGGACTAGCGGTCACAGATACGCAGTATTTT.

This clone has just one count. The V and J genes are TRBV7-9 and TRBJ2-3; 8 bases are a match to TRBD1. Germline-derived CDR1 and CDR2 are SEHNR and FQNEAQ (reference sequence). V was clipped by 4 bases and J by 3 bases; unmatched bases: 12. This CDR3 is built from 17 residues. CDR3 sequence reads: CASSYGLRQGATDTQYF. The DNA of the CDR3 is TGTGCCAGCAGCTATGGATTGAGGCAGGGGGCGACAGATACGCAGTATTTT.

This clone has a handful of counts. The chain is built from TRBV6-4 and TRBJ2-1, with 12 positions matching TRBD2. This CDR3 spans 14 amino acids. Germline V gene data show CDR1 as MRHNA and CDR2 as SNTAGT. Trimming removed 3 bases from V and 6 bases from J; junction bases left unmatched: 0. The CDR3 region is CASSEGLAGNEQFF. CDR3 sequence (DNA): TGTGCCAGCAGTGAGGGACTAGCGGGCAATGAGCAGTTCTTC.

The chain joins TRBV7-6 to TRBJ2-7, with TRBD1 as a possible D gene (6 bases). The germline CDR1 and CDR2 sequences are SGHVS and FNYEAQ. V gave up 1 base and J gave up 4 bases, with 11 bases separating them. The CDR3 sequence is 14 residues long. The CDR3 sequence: CASSLEAGDYEQYF. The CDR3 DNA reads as TGTGCCAGCAGCTTAGAGGCAGGGGATTACGAGCAGTACTTC.

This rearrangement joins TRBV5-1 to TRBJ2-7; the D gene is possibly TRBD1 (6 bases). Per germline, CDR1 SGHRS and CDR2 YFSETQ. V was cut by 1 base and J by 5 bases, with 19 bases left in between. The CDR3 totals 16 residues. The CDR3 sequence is CASSLSRQVVIHEQYF. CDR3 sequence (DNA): TGCGCCAGCAGCTTGAGTAGACAGGTAGTCATCCACGAGCAGTACTTC. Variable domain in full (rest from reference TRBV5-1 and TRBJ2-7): KAGVTQTPRYLIKTRGQQVTLSCSPISGHRSVSWYQQTPGQGLQFLFEYFSETQRNKGNFPGRFSGRQFSNSRSEMNVSTLELGDSALYLCASSLSRQVVIHEQYFGPGTRLTVT.

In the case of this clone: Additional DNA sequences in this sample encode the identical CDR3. The CDR3 loop is CARSLYGGLSSGANVLTF. CDR3 nucleotides: TGTGCCAGAAGCTTGTACGGGGGGCTAAGCTCTGGGGCCAACGTCCTGACTTTC. J is TRBJ2-6 and V is TRBV5-3; possible D gene TRBD2, 7 bases. TRBV5-3 is flagged as an ORF with uncertain function. This CDR3 has 18 residues. V was pared by 1 base and J by 0 bases, with 14 bases between.

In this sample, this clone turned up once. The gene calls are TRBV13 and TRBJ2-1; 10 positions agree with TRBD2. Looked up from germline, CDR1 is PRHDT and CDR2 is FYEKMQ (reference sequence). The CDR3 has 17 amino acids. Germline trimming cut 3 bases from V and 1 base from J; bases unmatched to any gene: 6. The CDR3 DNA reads TGTGCCAGCAGCTTGGCTAGCGGGGGTCCTTCCTACAATGAGCAGTTCTTC. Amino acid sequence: CASSLASGGPSYNEQFF.

Here the CDR3 DNA reads TGTGCCAGCAGTTCCCAGGGCGGGACTAGCACAGATACGCAGTATTTT. Its protein is CASSSQGGTSTDTQYF. The chain is built from TRBV6-4 and TRBJ2-3, with D perhaps matching TRBD2 (6 bases). The CDR3 contains 16 residues. The V gene lost 5 bases and the J gene lost 0 bases, with 15 bases spanning the gap. Germline CDR1 is MRHNA and CDR2 is SNTAGT.

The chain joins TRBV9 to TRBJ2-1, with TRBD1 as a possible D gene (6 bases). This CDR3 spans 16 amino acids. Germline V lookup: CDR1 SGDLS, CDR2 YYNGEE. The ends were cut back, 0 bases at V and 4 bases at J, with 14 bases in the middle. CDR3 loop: CASSVDSGVKYNEQFF. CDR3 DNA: TGTGCCAGCAGCGTAGATTCAGGGGTCAAGTACAATGAGCAGTTCTTC.

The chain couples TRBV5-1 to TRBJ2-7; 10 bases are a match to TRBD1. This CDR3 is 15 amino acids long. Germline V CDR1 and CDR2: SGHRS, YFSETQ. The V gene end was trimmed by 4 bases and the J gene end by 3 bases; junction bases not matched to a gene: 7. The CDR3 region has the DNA TGCGCCAGCAGCCCCCAGACAGGGGGCTACTACGAGCAGTACTTC. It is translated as CASSPQTGGYYEQYF.

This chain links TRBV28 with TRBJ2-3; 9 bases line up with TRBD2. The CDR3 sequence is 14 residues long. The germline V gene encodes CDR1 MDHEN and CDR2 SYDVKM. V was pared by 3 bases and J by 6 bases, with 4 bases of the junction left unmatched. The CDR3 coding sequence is TGTGCCAGCAGTTTCGCGGGAGGGGGGGATACGCAGTATTTT. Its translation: CASSFAGGGDTQYF.

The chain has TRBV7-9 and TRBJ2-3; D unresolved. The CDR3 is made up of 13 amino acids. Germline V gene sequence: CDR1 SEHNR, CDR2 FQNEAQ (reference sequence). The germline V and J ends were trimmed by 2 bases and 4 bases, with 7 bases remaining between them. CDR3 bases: TGTGCCAGCAGCTTAAAGTTGGCAGATACGCAGTATTTT. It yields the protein CASSLKLADTQYF.

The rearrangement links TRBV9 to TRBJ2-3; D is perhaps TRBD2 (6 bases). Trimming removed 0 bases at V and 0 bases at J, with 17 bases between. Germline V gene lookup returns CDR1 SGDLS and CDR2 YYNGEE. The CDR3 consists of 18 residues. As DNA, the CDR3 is TGTGCCAGCAGCGTAGAGGACTACTTCCCCTCTAGCACAGATACGCAGTATTTT. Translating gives CASSVEDYFPSSTDTQYF.

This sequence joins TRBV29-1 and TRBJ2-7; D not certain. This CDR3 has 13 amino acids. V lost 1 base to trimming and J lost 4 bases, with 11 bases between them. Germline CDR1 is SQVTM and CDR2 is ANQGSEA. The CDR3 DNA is TGCAGCGTTGAAGGTCGGAGTGAATACGAGCAGTACTTC. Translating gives CSVEGRSEYEQYF.

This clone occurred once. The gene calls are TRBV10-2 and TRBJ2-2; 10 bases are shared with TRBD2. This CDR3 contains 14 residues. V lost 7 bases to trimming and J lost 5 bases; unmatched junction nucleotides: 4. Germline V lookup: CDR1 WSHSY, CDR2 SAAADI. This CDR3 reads CASIGLAATGELFF. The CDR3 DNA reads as TGCGCCAGCATCGGACTAGCGGCAACCGGGGAGCTGTTTTTT.

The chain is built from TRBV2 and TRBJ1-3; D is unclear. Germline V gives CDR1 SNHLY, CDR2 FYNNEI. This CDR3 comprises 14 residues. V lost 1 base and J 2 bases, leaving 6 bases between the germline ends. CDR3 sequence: CASSEGLPGNTIYF. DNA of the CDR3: TGTGCCAGCAGTGAAGGCCTGCCTGGAAACACCATATATTTT.